This entry lists 32 T cell receptor beta chains sequenced from one sample in a study of cytomegalovirus exposure and HLA in healthy donors. The study ran its PCR with 60 Vbeta and 13 Jbeta primers. Libraries were prepared by immunoSEQ multiplex PCR; TCRdb keeps only in-frame clonotypes and omits some of them. This repertoire shows some 87,000 clones, around 74% found once; its top ten account for approximately 7%. The sequenced sample was PBMCs. These receptor sequences come from a man in his fifties or sixties in good health and CMV-seropositive.

This clone was seen a handful of times. The rearrangement joins TRBV19 to TRBJ2-3, with TRBD2 matching over 11 bases. Per germline, CDR1 LNHDA and CDR2 SQIVND (reference sequence). V shed 1 base and J 7 bases; nucleotides not matched to a gene: 4. This CDR3 spans 15 amino acids. CDR3 protein: CASSIGGTSGHTQYF. CDR3 nucleotide sequence: TGTGCCAGTAGTATAGGGGGGACTAGCGGACATACGCAGTATTTT.

This CDR3 reads CASSEVEPQYF. The CDR3 coding sequence is TGTGCCAGCAGTGAAGTCGAGCCGCAGTATTTT. The V gene is TRBV6-1, the J gene TRBJ2-3; no firm D call. The V gene lost 1 base and the J gene lost 10 bases, with 6 bases spanning the gap. The CDR3 spans 11 residues. Germline V CDR1 and CDR2: MNHNS, SASEGT.

This chain links TRBV27 with TRBJ1-1; tentatively, D is TRBD1 (6 bases). Germline CDR1 MNHEY, CDR2 SMNVEV (reference sequence). V was pared by 6 bases and J by 4 bases, with 15 bases between. The CDR3 totals 14 residues. This CDR3 reads CASREYRESTEAFF. DNA for the CDR3: TGTGCCAGCAGGGAGTACAGGGAATCCACTGAAGCTTTCTTT.

This clone was counted only a few times. The rearrangement links TRBV5-4 to TRBJ2-2, with a tentative D call TRBD1 (5 bases). CDR1 is SGHNT, CDR2 YYREEE, per germline (reference sequence). V lost 1 base, J lost 4 bases, and 8 bases lay in between. The CDR3 spans 14 residues. The CDR3 DNA reads as TGTGCCAGCAGCTTGTACAGGACCACCGGGGAGCTGTTTTTT. Translation: CASSLYRTTGELFF.

This clone was detected a few times. The rearrangement joins TRBV19 to TRBJ2-1, with D possibly being TRBD2 (6 bases). Germline CDR1 reads LNHDA; CDR2 reads SQIVND (reference sequence). Between the trimmed V and J ends, which lost 3 bases and 5 bases, there was a span of 14 bases. This CDR3 comprises 15 residues. The CDR3 loop reads CASSIALGGNNEQFF. The CDR3 region has the DNA TGTGCCAGTAGTATTGCCCTGGGGGGTAACAATGAGCAGTTCTTC.

This clone was observed a handful of times. V usage is TRBV10-1 and J usage is TRBJ1-5; possibly TRBD1 for D (6 bases). The V end lost 8 bases, the J end lost 0 bases, and 11 bases lay between the germline ends. Germline CDR1 and CDR2: WNHNN and SYGVQD (reference sequence). This CDR3 spans 14 amino acids. Here the CDR3 DNA reads TGCGCCAGCTGGGGAGGGGGTAGCAATCAGCCCCAGCATTTT. Protein product: CASWGGGSNQPQHF.

The V gene is TRBV6-6, the J gene TRBJ2-5; 8 bases map to TRBD1. The closer fit of TRBJ2-7 to the DNA end suggests the J call may be wrong. CDR3 size: 13 residues. The germline V gene encodes CDR1 MNHNY and CDR2 SVGAGI (reference sequence). The CDR3 is CASRTGSFYEQYF. The CDR3 DNA follows: TGTGCCAGTAGGACAGGGAGTTTCTACGAGCAGTACTTC.

The rearrangement links TRBV2 to TRBJ2-4; 8 bases fit TRBD2. V shed 2 bases, J shed 0 bases, and the junction held 9 bases outside the gene matches. This CDR3 comprises 18 residues. The V gene's germline CDR1 is SNHLY and CDR2 FYNNEI. The CDR3 reads CASSEISASGLAKNIQYF. In nucleotides, the CDR3 is TGTGCCAGCAGTGAAATCTCTGCTAGCGGGTTAGCCAAAAACATTCAGTACTTC.

The chain links TRBV10-2 to TRBJ1-2, with D hard to call. The length of the CDR3 is 14 residues. CDR1 and CDR2 from the germline V gene are WSHSY and SAAADI. Trimming removed 0 bases at V and 2 bases at J, with 7 bases between. The CDR3 reads CASSESQQNYGYTF. CDR3 nucleotides: TGCGCCAGCAGTGAGTCGCAACAAAACTATGGCTACACCTTC.

The chain links TRBV4-3 to TRBJ1-6; D remains unclear. This CDR3 is 13 amino acids long. Looked up from germline, CDR1 is LGHNA and CDR2 is YSLEER. V lost 0 bases and J 12 bases, leaving 9 bases between the germline ends. The CDR3 sequence is CASSQDSLRPLHF. The CDR3 nucleotides read TGCGCCAGCAGCCAAGATTCTCTTCGACCCCTCCACTTT.

This rearrangement joins TRBV4-1 to TRBJ2-3; 11 nucleotides align to TRBD2. The CDR3 consists of 16 residues. Looked up from germline, CDR1 is MGHRA and CDR2 is YSYEKL. Germline trimming cut 2 bases from V and 5 bases from J; bases unmatched to any gene: 6. The CDR3 loop is CASSQTSSGGLDTQYF. CDR3 sequence (DNA): TGCGCCAGCAGCCAAACCTCTAGCGGGGGGCTAGATACGCAGTATTTT.

The rearrangement links TRBV6-5 to TRBJ1-6; 7 bases are a match to TRBD1. V shed 6 bases, J shed 7 bases, and the junction held 6 bases outside the gene matches. Germline CDR1 MNHEY, CDR2 SVGAGI. This CDR3 has 14 amino acids. CDR3: CASRYRQGNSPLHF. The CDR3, as DNA: TGTGCCAGCAGATATCGACAGGGAAATTCACCCCTCCACTTT.

This chain links TRBV2 with TRBJ1-3, with 9 nucleotides matching TRBD1. The CDR3 extends over 17 amino acids. The V gene's germline CDR1 is SNHLY and CDR2 FYNNEI. Unmatched junction bases numbered 8, after V lost 4 bases and J lost 1 base. The CDR3 coding sequence is TGTGCCAGCAGTGTGACACAGGGGGCCCTTTCTGGAAACACCATATATTTT. Residues: CASSVTQGALSGNTIYF.

The rearrangement links TRBV7-3 to TRBJ1-6; 10 bases map to TRBD1. Germline CDR1 SGHTA, CDR2 FQGTGA. This CDR3 is 14 amino acids long. V lost 5 bases and J lost 10; bases outside the gene matches: 5. In nucleotides, the CDR3 is TGTGCCAGCAGCCTGGGACAGGGGAGCTCACCCCTCCACTTT. This translates into CASSLGQGSSPLHF.

This rearrangement joins TRBV10-3 to TRBJ2-5; D remains ambiguous. The CDR3 is 13 residues long. Trimming removed 6 bases from V and 4 bases from J, with 12 bases in between. Germline V CDR1 and CDR2: ENHRY, SYGVKD. The CDR3 DNA sequence: TGTGCCATCAGCGATCCACGGAGAGAGACCCAGTACTTC. Its protein is CAISDPRRETQYF.

V gene TRBV2 combines with J gene TRBJ2-7; 11 bases match TRBD1. Germline V gene lookup returns CDR1 SNHLY and CDR2 FYNNEI. V lost 5 bases to trimming and J lost 9 bases; unmatched junction nucleotides: 12. The CDR3 length is 15 residues. The CDR3 here is CASSSRTGGHRRQYF. DNA for the CDR3: TGTGCCAGCAGTTCGAGGACAGGGGGCCATCGTAGGCAGTACTTC.

In its sample, this clone was seen once. The chain has TRBV27 and TRBJ1-1, with a tentative D call TRBD1 (6 bases). The germline CDR1 and CDR2 sequences are MNHEY and SMNVEV (reference sequence). This CDR3 has 15 amino acids. The V end lost 3 bases, the J end lost 1 base, and 12 bases lay between the germline ends. CDR3 DNA sequence: TGTGCCAGCAGTTTTTCAGGGGAATGGAACACTGAAGCTTTCTTT. This gives the protein CASSFSGEWNTEAFF.

This clone has just a few counts. The J gene is TRBJ1-1, the V gene TRBV7-9, with TRBD1 matching over 8 bases. In germline, CDR1 is SEHNR, CDR2 FQNEAQ (reference sequence). The CDR3 length is 13 residues. The ends lost 5 bases at V and 5 bases at J; junction bases unmatched: 4. CDR3 bases: TGTGCCAGCAGCCTACGGGACAGGACTGAAGCTTTCTTT. This sequence encodes CASSLRDRTEAFF.

The CDR3 nucleotides read TGTGCCAGCAGCCGCCTCCCCGGGAGCTCCTATAATTCACCCCTCCACTTT. Its translation: CASSRLPGSSYNSPLHF. The chain recombines TRBV5-8 with TRBJ1-6; no clear D. This CDR3 spans 17 amino acids. Per the germline V gene, CDR1 is SGHTS and CDR2 is YDEGEE. Trimming stripped 4 bases from V and 0 bases from J, with 14 bases between.

This clone was counted between two and nine times. The chain couples TRBV5-6 to TRBJ1-1; D ambiguous. This CDR3 is built from 11 residues. The V end was cut by 3 bases, the J end by 5 bases, with 5 bases between. Germline V CDR1 and CDR2: SGHDT, YYEEEE. The CDR3 here is CASSWRTEAFF. CDR3 bases: TGTGCCAGCAGCTGGAGGACTGAAGCTTTCTTT.

This clone was observed once. The V gene is TRBV5-4, the J gene TRBJ2-3; 10 nucleotides agree with TRBD2. CDR1 is SGHNT and CDR2 is YYREEE in the germline V gene (reference sequence). The V segment lost 4 bases and the J segment 1 base; nucleotides outside the gene matches: 6. The CDR3 extends over 16 amino acids. The chain's CDR3 is CASSLRLAGGTDTQYF. The DNA of the CDR3 is TGTGCCAGCAGCCTTCGACTAGCGGGCGGCACAGATACGCAGTATTTT.

This clone came up once. This chain joins TRBV7-2 and TRBJ2-3; D is unclear. V lost 1 base and J lost 0, with 8 bases in between. CDR3 length: 15 amino acids. Germline CDR1 and CDR2: SGHTA and FQGNSA. DNA of the CDR3: TGTGCCAGCAGCTTAGTCGGGTCTAGCACAGATACGCAGTATTTT. As protein: CASSLVGSSTDTQYF.

The chain uses TRBV29-1 and TRBJ1-2; 9 bases align to TRBD1. Germline lookup yields CDR1 SQVTM and CDR2 ANQGSEA. The CDR3 extends over 13 amino acids. Germline trimming cut 5 bases from V and 7 bases from J; bases unmatched to any gene: 8. The CDR3 loop is CSVLGQGGSGYTF. The CDR3 DNA reads TGCAGCGTTCTGGGACAGGGTGGTTCTGGCTACACCTTC. Combining the CDR3 with reference TRBV29-1 and TRBJ1-2 gives the whole variable domain SAVISQKPSRDICQRGTSLTIQCQVDSQVTMMFWYRQQPGQSLTLIATANQGSEATYESGFVIDKFPISRPNLTFSTLTVSNMSPEDSSIYLCSVLGQGGSGYTFGSGTRLTVV.

This clone has only a few counts. V and J are TRBV4-3 and TRBJ2-7; D may be TRBD1 (6 bases). The germline V gene has CDR1 LGHNA and CDR2 YSLEER. The V end lost 3 bases, the J end lost 3 bases, and 12 bases lay between the germline ends. The CDR3 is 14 residues long. The CDR3 nucleotides are TGCGCCAGCAGCCAGAACAGGGAACTCTACGAGCAGTACTTC. Protein product: CASSQNRELYEQYF.

This chain joins TRBV5-8 and TRBJ1-3; 7 bases match TRBD1. After removal of 0 bases from V and 9 bases from J, the junction contained 6 bases not matched to a gene. The CDR3 length is 14 residues. Germline V gene lookup returns CDR1 SGHTS and CDR2 YDEGEE. CDR3 bases: TGTGCCAGCAGCTTGGATACAGGGGCAAGCACCATATATTTT. Protein: CASSLDTGASTIYF.

The rearrangement links TRBV2 to TRBJ1-5; 10 bases are a match to TRBD1. CDR3 length equals 14 residues. V gave up 8 bases and J gave up 7 bases; unmatched junction bases: 8. Per the germline V gene, CDR1 is SNHLY and CDR2 is FYNNEI. The DNA of the CDR3 is TGTGCCAGCTCCCGAGGACAGGGGGAGCAGCCCCAGCATTTT. It is translated as CASSRGQGEQPQHF.

This clone was counted between two and nine times. The chain employs TRBV11-2 and TRBJ2-1; 9 nucleotides match TRBD2. From germline, CDR1 is SGHAT and CDR2 FQNNGV. The junction had 13 bases not matched to a gene; V was cut back by 3 bases and J by 7 bases. This CDR3 spans 17 amino acids. This CDR3 is CASSFQPPSGAGNEQFF. The CDR3 bases are TGTGCCAGCAGCTTTCAGCCGCCTAGCGGGGCGGGGAATGAGCAGTTCTTC. Based on the CDR3 plus reference TRBV11-2 and TRBJ2-1, the full variable domain is EAGVAQSPRYKIIEKRQSVAFWCNPISGHATLYWYQQILGQGPKLLIQFQNNGVVDDSQLPKDRFSAERLKGVDSTLKIQPAKLEDSAVYLCASSFQPPSGAGNEQFFGPGTRLTVL.

The chain uses TRBV30 and TRBJ2-3, with D possibly being TRBD2 (7 bases). V gave up 0 bases and J gave up 7 bases, with 20 bases separating them. The CDR3 has 16 residues. Germline assignment: CDR1 GTSNPN and CDR2 SVGIG (reference sequence). The CDR3 sequence is CAWSVPPAGALYTQYF. The CDR3 DNA follows: TGTGCCTGGAGTGTACCTCCCGCGGGGGCCTTATATACGCAGTATTTT.

This clone was detected only once. V usage is TRBV9 and J usage is TRBJ2-2, with a possible D match to TRBD2 (5 bases). This CDR3 has 13 residues. Trimming pared 5 bases from V and 7 bases from J, leaving 12 bases between. Germline V lookup: CDR1 SGDLS, CDR2 YYNGEE. The CDR3 DNA sequence: TGTGCCAGCAGAACTAGTGTGGTCGGGGAGCTGTTTTTT. Protein: CASRTSVVGELFF.

V is TRBV28 and J is TRBJ2-7, with D perhaps matching TRBD2 (5 bases). The CDR3 sequence is 15 residues long. Germline values: CDR1 MDHEN, CDR2 SYDVKM. V gave up 7 bases and J gave up 3 bases, with 19 bases separating them. This CDR3 is CASTQAPGSFYEQYF. The DNA of the CDR3 is TGTGCCAGCACCCAAGCTCCGGGATCCTTCTACGAGCAGTACTTC.

The genes are TRBV2 and TRBJ2-7; TRBD1 agrees at 10 bases. This CDR3 has 13 amino acids. V shed 7 bases and J 5 bases; nucleotides not matched to a gene: 5. Germline loops: CDR1 SNHLY, CDR2 FYNNEI. CDR3 sequence: CASNYGQGDEQYF. DNA for the CDR3: TGTGCCAGCAATTATGGACAGGGGGACGAGCAGTACTTC.

The V gene is TRBV28, the J gene TRBJ1-4, with no clear D. Germline CDR1 reads MDHEN; CDR2 reads SYDVKM. The length of the CDR3 is 15 residues. The V end lost 2 bases, the J end lost 5 bases, and 12 bases lay between the germline ends. CDR3 sequence reads: CASSLGYSTNEKLFF. CDR3 DNA sequence: TGTGCCAGCAGTTTAGGGTACAGCACCAATGAAAAACTGTTTTTT.